This T cell receptor (beta chain) was recorded in a study of patients and donors after allogeneic stem cell transplantation. This CDR3 comprises 14 residues. The germline CDR1 and CDR2 sequences are MNHEY and SVGEGT. The V end lost 5 bases, the J end lost 3 bases, and 14 bases lay between the germline ends. The sample holds a few counts of this clonotype. Using its own MiXCR run on the RT-PCR reads, TCRdb lists one record per CDR3 protein. This sample has about 400,000 distinct CDR3 sequences, with under 20% found just once. The sequence came from a human donor who was either an allogeneic HSCT recipient or a stem cell or donor lymphocyte infusion donor (not recorded which). It is not recorded whose cells these are; they may come from a transplant donor. Sequenced: blood, either unsorted or a sorted T cell fraction (not recorded which). The chain has TRBV6-2 or TRBV6-3 and TRBJ2-7, with D tentatively TRBD1 (6 bases). The CDR3: CASSPPTGSYEQYF. For the CDR3, the DNA is TGTGCCAGCAGTCCCCCGACAGGAAGCTACGAGCAGTACTTC.